This is a list of T cell receptor beta chains from one sample in a study of T cell responses to AZD1222 COVID-19 vaccine. Assay used: immunoSEQ multiplex PCR; TCRdb lists only in-frame clones, some missing. The table lists approximately 170,000 clones, just under 95% of them singletons, with around 1.5% in the top ten. Source: peripheral blood, taken on day 0 of AZD1222 vaccination. These receptors all come from an adult in good health. The conserved cysteine and the conserved F or W are not part of the CDR3 here.

v_gene	j_gene	CDR3aa
TRBV6-5	TRBJ2-2	ASSYRSDTGELF
TRBV19	TRBJ1-5	ASSPRRVNQPQH
TRBV30	TRBJ1-1	AWKWGRANTEAF
TRBV5-5	TRBJ2-1	ATGASGYNEQF
TRBV6-2/TRBV6-3	TRBJ2-7	ASSSLHRLGAGVSYEQY
TRBV10-1	TRBJ1-2	ASSETASYGYT
TRBV10-3	TRBJ2-7	AISESLGTSGSTYEQY
TRBV19	TRBJ1-5	ASREGQGRNSNQPQH
TRBV27	TRBJ1-3	ASSSGNTIY
TRBV12-3/TRBV12-4	TRBJ1-5	ASSFSLQPQH
TRBV29-1	TRBJ2-7	SVGAGTSYEQY
TRBV6-5	TRBJ1-1	ASLGQVNTEAF
TRBV7-2	TRBJ2-1	ASSELTSGGNEQF
TRBV11-2	TRBJ1-3	ASSSGLGNTIY
TRBV7-8	TRBJ1-2	ASSLAGRVAYGYT
TRBV7-3	TRBJ1-1	ASSPKGGGFTEAF
TRBV27	TRBJ2-5	ASSFERGRTSKTQY
TRBV29-1	TRBJ1-2	SVDPTGGGYGYT
TRBV28	TRBJ2-3	ASSRVLAGGPTDTQY
TRBV10-1	TRBJ1-3	ASQTGPGDTIY
TRBV19	TRBJ2-7	ASSVAGTIYEQY
TRBV27	TRBJ2-5	ASSSQRGAVETQY
TRBV7-2	TRBJ2-7	ASSLDIWAEQY
TRBV19	TRBJ1-3	ASHPGTGNTIY
TRBV19	TRBJ1-1	ASFALRDGTEAF
TRBV25-1	TRBJ2-1	ASSGWTSGSYNEQF
TRBV29-1	TRBJ2-4	SVAVFKRAKNIQY
TRBV29-1	TRBJ2-7	SVTSGRHYEQY
TRBV5-1	TRBJ1-1	ASSNFDGNTEAF
TRBV30	TRBJ2-1	AWSGLGLLSNEQF
TRBV30	TRBJ1-1	AWSRQRAEAF
TRBV5-6	TRBJ2-3	ASSELSTDTQY
TRBV19	TRBJ2-7	ASSIALTYEQY
TRBV3-1/TRBV3-2	TRBJ2-7	ASSQDRKLRREQY
TRBV5-1	TRBJ1-4	ASSLMGEKLF
TRBV11-2	TRBJ1-2	ASSPVVMVGYT
TRBV20-1	TRBJ2-7	SASEGLFYEQY
TRBV7-9	TRBJ2-7	ASSLGSGTSGKEQY
TRBV2	TRBJ2-2	ASSPLTTGELF
TRBV6-1	TRBJ2-3	ASSEVRGADTQY
TRBV5-5	TRBJ2-7	ASSFAGGPYEQY
TRBV7-6	TRBJ2-7	ASSLADRYEQY
TRBV19	TRBJ1-5	ASSTQGRMPQH
TRBV10-2	TRBJ2-7	ASSERVGNYEQY
TRBV5-1	TRBJ2-3	ASSLLGLSTDTQY
TRBV3-1/TRBV3-2	TRBJ2-1	ASSPTTRWDEQF
TRBV5-1	TRBJ1-1	ASSFTTVNTEAF
TRBV27	TRBJ1-6	ASSPLGRTINSPLH
TRBV5-1	TRBJ2-5	ASSLGAQETQY
TRBV5-6	TRBJ2-7	ASSFYSTGARYEQY
TRBV12-3/TRBV12-4	TRBJ2-7	ASRNTGTPKQY
TRBV7-6	TRBJ1-4	ASSYIPGVQGAWEKLF
TRBV12-3/TRBV12-4	TRBJ1-1	ASSPGGTEAF
TRBV12-3/TRBV12-4	TRBJ1-2	ASSPGQVYGYT
TRBV12-3/TRBV12-4	TRBJ2-7	ASSLAGLHEQY
TRBV7-9	TRBJ2-2	ASSFPRQGIAGELF
TRBV5-5	TRBJ2-5	ASSLTQETQY